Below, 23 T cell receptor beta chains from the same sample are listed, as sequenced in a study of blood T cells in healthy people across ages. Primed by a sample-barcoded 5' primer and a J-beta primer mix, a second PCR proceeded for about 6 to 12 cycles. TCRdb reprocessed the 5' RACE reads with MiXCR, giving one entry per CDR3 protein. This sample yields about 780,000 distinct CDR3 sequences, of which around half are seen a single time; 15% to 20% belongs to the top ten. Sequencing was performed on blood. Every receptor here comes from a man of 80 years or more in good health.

The CDR3 DNA sequence: TGTGCCAGCAGTTACCGGGCTAGCGGACCAGGTGAGCAGTACTTC. This translates into CASSYRASGPGEQYF. The rearrangement uses TRBV6-6 and TRBJ2-5, with TRBD2 matching 7 bases. This CDR3 comprises 15 residues. Trimming took 2 bases from V and 11 from J; bases not matched to a gene: 14. Germline V gene sequence: CDR1 MNHNY, CDR2 SVGAGI (reference sequence).

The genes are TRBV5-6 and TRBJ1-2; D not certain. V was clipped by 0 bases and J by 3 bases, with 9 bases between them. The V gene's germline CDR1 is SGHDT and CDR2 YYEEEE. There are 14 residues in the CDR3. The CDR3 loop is CASSLVDRDYGYTF. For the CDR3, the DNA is TGTGCCAGCAGCTTGGTGGACCGGGACTATGGCTACACCTTC.

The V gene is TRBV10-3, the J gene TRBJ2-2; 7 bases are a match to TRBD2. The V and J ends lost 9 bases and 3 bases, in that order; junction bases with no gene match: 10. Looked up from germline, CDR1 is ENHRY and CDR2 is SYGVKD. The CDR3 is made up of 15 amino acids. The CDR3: CAIPGYSGDTGELFF. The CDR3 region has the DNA TGTGCCATTCCGGGGTACAGCGGGGACACCGGGGAGCTGTTTTTT.

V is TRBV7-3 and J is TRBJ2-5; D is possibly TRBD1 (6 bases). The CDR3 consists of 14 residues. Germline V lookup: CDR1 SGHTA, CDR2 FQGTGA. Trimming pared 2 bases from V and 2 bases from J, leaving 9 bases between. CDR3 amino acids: CASSLLRGQETQYF. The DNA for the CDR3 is TGTGCCAGCAGCTTATTGAGGGGGCAAGAGACCCAGTACTTC.

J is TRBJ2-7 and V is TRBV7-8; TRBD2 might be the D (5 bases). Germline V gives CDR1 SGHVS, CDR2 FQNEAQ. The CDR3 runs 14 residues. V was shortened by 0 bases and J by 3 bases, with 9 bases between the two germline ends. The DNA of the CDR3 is TGTGCCAGCAGCTTAGCAGGGAGAGTCTACGAGCAGTACTTC. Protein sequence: CASSLAGRVYEQYF.

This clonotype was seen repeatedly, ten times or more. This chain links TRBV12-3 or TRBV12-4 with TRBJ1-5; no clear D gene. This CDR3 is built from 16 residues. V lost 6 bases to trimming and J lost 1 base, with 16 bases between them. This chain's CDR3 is CASSREMAGSNQPQHF. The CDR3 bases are TGTGCCAGCAGCCGGGAGATGGCTGGGAGCAATCAGCCCCAGCATTTT.

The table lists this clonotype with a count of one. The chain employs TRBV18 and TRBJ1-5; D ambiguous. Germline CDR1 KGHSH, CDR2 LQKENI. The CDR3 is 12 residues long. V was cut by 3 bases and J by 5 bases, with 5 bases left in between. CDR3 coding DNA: TGTGCCAGCTCACCTGAGGATCAGCCCCAGCATTTT. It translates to CASSPEDQPQHF.

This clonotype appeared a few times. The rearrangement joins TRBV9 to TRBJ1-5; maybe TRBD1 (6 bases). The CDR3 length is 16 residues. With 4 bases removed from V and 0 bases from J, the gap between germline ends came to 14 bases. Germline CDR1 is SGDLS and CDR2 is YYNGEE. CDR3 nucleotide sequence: TGTGCCAGCAGCCTACGACAGGCGATTAGCAATCAGCCCCAGCATTTT. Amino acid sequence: CASSLRQAISNQPQHF.

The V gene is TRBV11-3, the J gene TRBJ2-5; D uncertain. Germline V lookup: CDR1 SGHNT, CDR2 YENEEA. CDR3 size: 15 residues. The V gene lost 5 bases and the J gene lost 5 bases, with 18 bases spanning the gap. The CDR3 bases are TGTGCCAGCAGCATACCCGGAACCTACGGCGAGACCCAGTACTTC. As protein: CASSIPGTYGETQYF.

The CDR3 coding sequence is TGCAGTGCTAGAGATCCTAGCGGGAGGAACAATGAGCAGTACTTC. Its translation: CSARDPSGRNNEQYF. This sequence joins TRBV20-1 and TRBJ2-1; TRBD2 aligns across 11 bases. The J call may be faulty, since TRBJ2-7 better matches the DNA end. In germline, CDR1 is DFQATT, CDR2 SNEGSKA (reference sequence). The CDR3 extends over 15 amino acids.

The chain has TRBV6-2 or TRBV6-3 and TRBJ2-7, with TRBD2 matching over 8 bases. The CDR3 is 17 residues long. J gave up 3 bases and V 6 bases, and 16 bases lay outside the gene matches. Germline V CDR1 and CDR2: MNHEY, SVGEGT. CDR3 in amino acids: CASRWDTEAGGLYEQYF. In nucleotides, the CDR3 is TGTGCCAGCAGATGGGACACTGAGGCGGGAGGTCTCTACGAGCAGTACTTC.

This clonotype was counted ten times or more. CDR3: CSVAGVGADTQYF. The DNA for the CDR3 is TGCAGCGTTGCGGGCGTGGGGGCAGATACGCAGTATTTT. This chain uses TRBV29-1 with TRBJ2-3; TRBD1 or TRBD2 may be the D gene (5 bases each). The CDR3 is made up of 13 amino acids. Between the trimmed V and J ends, which lost 4 bases and 4 bases, there was a span of 12 bases. Germline CDR1 reads SQVTM; CDR2 reads ANQGSEA.

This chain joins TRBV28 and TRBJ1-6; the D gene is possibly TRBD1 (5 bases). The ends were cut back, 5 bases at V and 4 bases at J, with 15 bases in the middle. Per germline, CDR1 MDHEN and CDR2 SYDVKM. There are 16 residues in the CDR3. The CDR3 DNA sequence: TGTGCCAGCAGTCCCGGAAGAGCAGGGTATAATTCACCCCTCCACTTT. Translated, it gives CASSPGRAGYNSPLHF. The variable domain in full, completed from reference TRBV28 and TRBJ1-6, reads DVKVTQSSRYLVKRTGEKVFLECVQDMDHENMFWYRQDPGLGLRLIYFSYDVKMKEKGDIPEGYSVSREKKERFSLILESASTNQTSMYLCASSPGRAGYNSPLHFGNGTRLTVT.

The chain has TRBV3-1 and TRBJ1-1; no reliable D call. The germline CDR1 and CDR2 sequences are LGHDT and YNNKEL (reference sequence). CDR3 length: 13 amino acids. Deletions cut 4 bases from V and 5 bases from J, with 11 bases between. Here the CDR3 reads CASSPWGETEAFF. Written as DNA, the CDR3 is TGTGCCAGCAGCCCTTGGGGAGAGACTGAAGCTTTCTTT.

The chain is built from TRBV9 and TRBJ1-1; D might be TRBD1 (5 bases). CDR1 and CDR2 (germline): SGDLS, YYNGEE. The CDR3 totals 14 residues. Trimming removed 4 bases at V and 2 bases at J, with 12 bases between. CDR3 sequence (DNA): TGTGCCAGCAGCTACCGACAGAAAAACACTGAAGCTTTCTTT. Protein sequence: CASSYRQKNTEAFF.

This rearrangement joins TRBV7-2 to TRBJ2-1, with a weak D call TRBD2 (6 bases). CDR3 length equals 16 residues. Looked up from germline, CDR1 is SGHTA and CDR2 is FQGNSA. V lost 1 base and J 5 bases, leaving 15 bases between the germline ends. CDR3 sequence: CASSLVAGNSHNEQFF. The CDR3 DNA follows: TGTGCCAGCAGCTTAGTCGCGGGAAATAGTCACAATGAGCAGTTCTTC.

CDR3 sequence reads: CASRTPGVAGYTF. The DNA of the CDR3 is TGTGCCAGCAGGACCCCAGGGGTCGCTGGCTACACCTTC. The rearrangement uses TRBV27 and TRBJ1-2; weak D call: TRBD1 (6 bases). V lost 6 bases and J 7 bases, leaving 15 bases between the germline ends. CDR3 size: 13 residues. CDR1 and CDR2 (germline): MNHEY, SMNVEV (reference sequence).

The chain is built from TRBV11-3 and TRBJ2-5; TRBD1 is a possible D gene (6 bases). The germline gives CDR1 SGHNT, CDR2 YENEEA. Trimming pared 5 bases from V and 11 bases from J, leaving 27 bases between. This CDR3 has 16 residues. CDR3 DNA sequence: TGTGCCAGCAGCAACCGACGCCAAGACAGGAGCAATGAGCAGTACTTC. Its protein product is CASSNRRQDRSNEQYF.

In DNA, the CDR3 is TGCAGTGCTAGGTCGGGGGATTTTAGCACAGATACGCAGTATTTT. Encoded protein: CSARSGDFSTDTQYF. This chain links TRBV20-1 with TRBJ2-3; D possibly corresponds to TRBD2 (6 bases). V was shortened by 3 bases and J by 0 bases, with 13 bases between the two germline ends. CDR1 is DFQATT, CDR2 SNEGSKA, per germline (reference sequence). The CDR3 totals 15 residues.

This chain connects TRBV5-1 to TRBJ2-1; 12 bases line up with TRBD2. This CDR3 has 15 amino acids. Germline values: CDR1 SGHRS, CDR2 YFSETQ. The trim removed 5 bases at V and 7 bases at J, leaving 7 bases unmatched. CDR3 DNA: TGCGCCAGCAGTTGGGGACTAGCGGGTGAGAATGAGCAGTTCTTC. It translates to CASSWGLAGENEQFF.

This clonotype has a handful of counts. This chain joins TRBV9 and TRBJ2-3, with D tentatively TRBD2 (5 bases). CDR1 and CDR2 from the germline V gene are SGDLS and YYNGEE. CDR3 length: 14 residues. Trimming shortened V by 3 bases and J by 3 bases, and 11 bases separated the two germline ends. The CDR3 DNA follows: TGTGCCAGCAGCGCCGGACTTAGAACAGATACGCAGTATTTT. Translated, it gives CASSAGLRTDTQYF.

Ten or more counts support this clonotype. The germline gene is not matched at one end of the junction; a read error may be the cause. The chain's CDR3 is CASSLSGGNEQFF. CDR3 DNA: TGTGCCAGCAGCTTATCGGGAGGGAATGAGCAGTTCTTC. The chain uses TRBV27 and TRBJ2-1; 8 nucleotides match TRBD2. Germline CDR1 MNHEY, CDR2 SMNVEV (reference sequence). There are 13 residues in the CDR3.

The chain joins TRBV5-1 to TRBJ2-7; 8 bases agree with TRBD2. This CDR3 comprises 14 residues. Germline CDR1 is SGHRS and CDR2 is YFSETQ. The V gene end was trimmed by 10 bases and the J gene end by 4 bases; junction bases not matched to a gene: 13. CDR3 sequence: CAGPRREGRYEQYF. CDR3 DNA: TGCGCCGGACCGAGACGGGAGGGCAGGTACGAGCAGTACTTC.